This T cell receptor beta chain appears in the sequencing data of a study of shared clonotypes between healthy human individuals (dated by TCRdb to about 2020). General notes on the study: Two women and a few men aged 18 to 49 years were included in the cohort. For each donor, three plates each were used for CD4 naive and CD4 memory, two plates were used for CD8 naive, and one plate was used for CD8 memory. To increase sequencing depth and limit assay-specific biases, different laboratories used diverse techniques to prepare libraries and sequence TCR repertoires. To estimate repertoire size and how much clonotype sharing occurs between individuals, the study deeply sequenced the blood TCR repertoires of five healthy adults. Leukapheresis yielded between about 0.94 and 8.9 billion PBMCs per donor. Paper-wide results and their limitations: Even with the large sequencing depth, rarefaction of the sorted-subset datasets indicated that sequencing was incomplete. About 5% of naive CD4, roughly 3.6% of naive CD8, approximately 2.2% of memory CD4, and about 0.4% of memory CD8 clonotypes were shared across several donors. Based on pairwise subsampling, the degree of clonotype sharing among donors was expected to be affected by sequencing depth. Estimated clonotype richness was generally larger for naive than for memory subsets. Because the study included a small number of donors, the genetic and exposure-history diversity represented was limited. Only blood was sampled, and tissue TCR repertoires likely differ from those in blood. Compared with non-shared clonotypes, clonotypes shared by all four sorted-subset donors had higher generation probabilities.

Regarding this clone: Its antigen is not yet known. No much larger clonotype is one base removed from it; base qualities were not supplied.

Using the deep immunoSEQ assay, multiplex PCR amplified TCR CDR3 regions from genomic DNA. For each cell subset, the extracted genomic DNA was distributed evenly across all wells of several immunoSEQ 96-well plates, and each plate served as one replicate. Each replicate PCR for sorted subsets received about 210 ng genomic DNA, equal to roughly 33,000 T cell genomes. The purified libraries were quantified using a Qubit 3.0 fluorometer, sized with a Bioanalyzer 2100, and then quantified again using the KAPA Library Quantification kit. A separate single-read 150-cycle Illumina NextSeq 550 flow cell was used to sequence each immunoSEQ 96-well plate. Regarding the original processing steps: Because the immunoSEQ output included only junctional sequences and no quality scores, the filtering could not be the same as the filtering used for full-length reads. To assign V/J genes and CDR3, sequences were annotated against IMGT germline references using PyIR, a Python wrapper for IgBLAST v1.9. Reads were filtered out if the reads had weak V/J assignments (E-value above 1e-6), no CDR3, stop codons, out-of-frame junctions, or ambiguous translated residues. V3J clonotypes were defined by identical inferred V gene, J gene, and CDR3 amino acid sequence. Percentage overlap between repertoires was computed as shared unique clonotypes divided by the size of the smaller repertoire. Three approaches were used to assess repertoire richness: RTK rarefaction, the Chao1 estimator, and Recon v2.1 estimates of unobserved clonotypes. For all TCRbeta clonotypes obtained by the gDNA method from a few donors, generation probabilities were computed with OLGA. Not all clones reach the TCRdb copy of this immuneACCESS table, which keeps in-frame sequences only. Checked studies attribute under half of the gap to unresolved V genes and leave the rest unexplained. Clone size and the V and J calls come from that table; the DNA yielded D and trimming. The sample records under 600,000 clones, more than 95% of which are singletons. 0.045% to 0.07% of the sample belongs to the ten largest clones.

Healthy HIV-negative adults with no recently reported acute infections or vaccinations were included as donors. All donors were Caucasian adults living in Nashville, Tennessee, USA. CD4+ T cells were enriched by magnetic negative selection, after which naive cells were positively selected on CD45RA and the negative fraction was taken as the memory subset. Blood was collected by leukapheresis, and PBMCs were isolated by Ficoll-Histopaque density gradient centrifugation and then cryopreserved in liquid nitrogen vapor phase. Purity and quantity of every magnetically sorted T cell population were checked by analytical flow cytometry. From each sorted fraction, genomic DNA was isolated and quantified by UV absorbance on a Nanodrop 2000c. Material: naive CD4+ T cells sorted from blood. The cell subset or site label, as the study defines it: CD45RA+ positively selected. The TCR sequence derives from a woman aged 25-40 years in good health.

The nucleotides are TGTGCCAGCAGCTCCGGAGTTGCAACTAATGAAAAACTGTTTTTT. Translated, it reads CASSSGVATNEKLFF. The sequence joins TRBV13 to TRBJ1-4; no D gene is confidently identified. Cut back by 4 bases and 0 bases, the V and J ends lie 9 bases apart. The CDR3 spans 15 residues, from the cysteine through the phenylalanine. Just CDR3 DNA is preserved here, 45 bases in frame from base 1. Based on the germline V gene (reference sequence), the CDR1 and CDR2 sequences are PRHDT and FYEKMQ.